The rows below give T cell receptor beta chains drawn from one sample of a study of beta chain features in type 1 diabetes. This table comes from immunoSEQ multiplex PCR, and its TCRdb copy is limited to in-frame clones, with some not included. Here the sample spans under 900,000 clones, about a sixth being singletons. The sample comprised naive CD4+ T cells from blood. These receptors were obtained from a young woman in good health. CDR3s include the opening cysteine and the closing phenylalanine or tryptophan. A D gene is named only where the DNA matches it firmly. A clone size is listed for some rows: how often the clone was seen (once, few, many), or a class if it is expanded.

CDR3 protein: CASDTSNQETQYF
CDR3 DNA: TGTGCCAGCGACACTAGCAACCAAGAGACCCAGTACTTC
D gene: NA
J gene: TRBJ2-5
clone size: few
V gene: TRBV28

CDR3 protein: CASSYLDSWTYEQYF
CDR3 DNA: TGTGCCAGCAGTTACCTCGACAGCTGGACCTACGAGCAGTACTTC
D gene: NA
J gene: TRBJ2-7
clone size: NA
V gene: TRBV6-5

CDR3 protein: CASSLSSSGRGRNEQFF
CDR3 DNA: TGTGCCAGCAGCTTGTCGTCTAGCGGAAGGGGAAGAAATGAGCAGTTCTTC
D gene: TRBD2
J gene: TRBJ2-1
clone size: few
V gene: TRBV5-4

CDR3 protein: CSVPAANTGELFF
CDR3 DNA: TGCAGCGTGCCAGCGGCAAACACCGGGGAGCTGTTTTTT
D gene: NA
J gene: TRBJ2-2
clone size: NA
V gene: TRBV29-1

CDR3 protein: CATKTSGNEQYF
CDR3 DNA: TGTGCCACCAAGACTAGCGGCAACGAGCAGTACTTC
D gene: TRBD2
J gene: TRBJ2-7
clone size: NA
V gene: TRBV10-3

CDR3 protein: CSATGRYEQYF
CDR3 DNA: TGCAGTGCGACAGGACGGTACGAGCAGTACTTC
D gene: NA
J gene: TRBJ2-7
clone size: NA
V gene: TRBV20-1

CDR3 protein: CAKNRTGAGIEKLFF
CDR3 DNA: TGTGCCAAAAATAGGACAGGAGCGGGTATTGAAAAACTGTTTTTT
D gene: TRBD1
J gene: TRBJ1-4
clone size: few
V gene: TRBV10-3

CDR3 protein: CASSLGEDQPQHF
CDR3 DNA: TGTGCCAGCAGCTTGGGGGAGGATCAGCCCCAGCATTTT
D gene: NA
J gene: TRBJ1-5
clone size: few
V gene: TRBV7-3

CDR3 protein: CASSRGHISNQPQHF
CDR3 DNA: TGTGCCAGCTCCCGAGGGCACATTAGCAATCAGCCCCAGCATTTT
D gene: NA
J gene: TRBJ1-5
clone size: few
V gene: TRBV18

CDR3 protein: CASSGPGTRIQYF
CDR3 DNA: TGTGCCAGCAGTGGCCCCGGGACACGCATTCAGTACTTC
D gene: NA
J gene: TRBJ2-4
clone size: few
V gene: TRBV28

CDR3 protein: CAISGLSTDTQYF
CDR3 DNA: TGTGCCATCAGTGGACTCAGCACAGATACGCAGTATTTT
D gene: NA
J gene: TRBJ2-3
clone size: NA
V gene: TRBV10-3

CDR3 protein: CASSLGQASSSYNEQFF
CDR3 DNA: TGTGCCAGCAGCTTAGGCCAGGCCTCGAGCTCCTACAATGAGCAGTTCTTC
D gene: NA
J gene: TRBJ2-1
clone size: NA
V gene: TRBV7-8

CDR3 protein: CASRPTGYYGYTF
CDR3 DNA: TGTGCCAGCAGACCCACAGGGTACTATGGCTACACCTTC
D gene: NA
J gene: TRBJ1-2
clone size: NA
V gene: TRBV27

CDR3 protein: CASSLLTGITRDNEQFF
CDR3 DNA: TGTGCCAGCAGCTTGCTTACGGGGATAACGCGGGACAATGAGCAGTTCTTC
D gene: NA
J gene: TRBJ2-1
clone size: NA
V gene: TRBV5-4

CDR3 protein: CASSPQGRGQPQHF
CDR3 DNA: TGTGCCAGCAGCCCACAGGGTCGTGGTCAGCCCCAGCATTTT
D gene: NA
J gene: TRBJ1-5
clone size: NA
V gene: TRBV7-3

CDR3 protein: CASSQVNRKLYF
CDR3 DNA: TGTGCCAGCAGCCAAGTGAATCGGAAGCTGTACTTC
D gene: NA
J gene: TRBJ2-7
clone size: NA
V gene: TRBV14

CDR3 protein: CASSPFEWTKETQYF
CDR3 DNA: TGTGCCAGCTCACCATTTGAATGGACTAAAGAGACCCAGTACTTC
D gene: NA
J gene: TRBJ2-5
clone size: NA
V gene: TRBV18

CDR3 protein: CASSKGVGRRLFF
CDR3 DNA: TGTGCCAGCAGCAAAGGCGTTGGCAGGAGGCTGTTTTTT
D gene: NA
J gene: TRBJ1-4
clone size: few
V gene: TRBV21-1

CDR3 protein: CASSSASTSATNEKLFF
CDR3 DNA: TGTGCCAGCAGCTCAGCCTCAACCAGTGCAACTAATGAAAAACTGTTTTTT
D gene: NA
J gene: TRBJ1-4
clone size: NA
V gene: TRBV7-2

CDR3 protein: CASSFSAYEQYF
CDR3 DNA: TGTGCCAGCAGTTTCTCGGCCTACGAGCAGTACTTC
D gene: NA
J gene: TRBJ2-7
clone size: NA
V gene: TRBV28

CDR3 protein: CASSLGLAGTGGSKEQFF
CDR3 DNA: TGCGCCAGCAGCTTGGGACTAGCGGGAACAGGGGGGTCGAAGGAGCAGTTCTTC
D gene: TRBD2
J gene: TRBJ2-1
clone size: few
V gene: TRBV5-1

CDR3 protein: CASSLTVDSYNEQFF
CDR3 DNA: TGTGCCAGCAGCTTGACAGTCGACTCCTACAATGAGCAGTTCTTC
D gene: NA
J gene: TRBJ2-1
clone size: few
V gene: TRBV7-2

CDR3 protein: CASSNTVYEQYF
CDR3 DNA: TGTGCCAGCAGCAATACAGTCTACGAGCAGTACTTC
D gene: NA
J gene: TRBJ2-7
clone size: NA
V gene: TRBV28

CDR3 protein: CASSIAASYNEQFF
CDR3 DNA: TGTGCCAGTAGTATCGCGGCATCCTACAATGAGCAGTTCTTC
D gene: NA
J gene: TRBJ2-1
clone size: few
V gene: TRBV19

CDR3 protein: CASSLVGGLARDTQYF
CDR3 DNA: TGTGCCAGCAGTTTAGTGGGCGGACTAGCGAGAGATACGCAGTATTTT
D gene: TRBD2
J gene: TRBJ2-3
clone size: NA
V gene: TRBV27

CDR3 protein: CSVKTTGGRETQYF
CDR3 DNA: TGCAGCGTTAAGACAACAGGGGGCCGTGAGACCCAGTACTTC
D gene: TRBD1
J gene: TRBJ2-5
clone size: NA
V gene: TRBV29-1

CDR3 protein: CASSARLYNSYEQYF
CDR3 DNA: TGTGCCAGCAGTGCGCGGTTATACAACTCCTACGAGCAGTACTTC
D gene: NA
J gene: TRBJ2-7
clone size: few
V gene: TRBV2

CDR3 protein: CATGLAANTGELFF
CDR3 DNA: TGTGCCACTGGACTAGCCGCGAACACCGGGGAGCTGTTTTTT
D gene: TRBD2
J gene: TRBJ2-2
clone size: few
V gene: TRBV7-9

CDR3 protein: CASSPGPGVSTDTQYF
CDR3 DNA: TGTGCCAGCAGCCCAGGCCCAGGGGTCTCCACAGATACGCAGTATTTT
D gene: NA
J gene: TRBJ2-3
clone size: NA
V gene: TRBV7-2

CDR3 protein: CASSASGDSYEQYF
CDR3 DNA: TGTGCCAGCAGTGCTAGCGGCGACTCCTACGAGCAGTACTTC
D gene: TRBD2
J gene: TRBJ2-7
clone size: once
V gene: TRBV6-5

CDR3 protein: CASRKSGQREKLFF
CDR3 DNA: TGTGCCAGTAGAAAATCGGGACAGCGAGAAAAACTGTTTTTT
D gene: TRBD1
J gene: TRBJ1-4
clone size: NA
V gene: TRBV19

CDR3 protein: CASSPSGRETQYF
CDR3 DNA: TGTGCCAGCAGTCCCTCAGGGCGAGAGACCCAGTACTTC
D gene: NA
J gene: TRBJ2-5
clone size: NA
V gene: TRBV27

CDR3 protein: CAISRPGQSNNEQFF
CDR3 DNA: TGTGCCATCAGCCGACCGGGACAGTCGAACAATGAGCAGTTCTTC
D gene: TRBD1
J gene: TRBJ2-1
clone size: NA
V gene: TRBV10-3

CDR3 protein: CASSEQGDNSYEQYF
CDR3 DNA: TGTGCCAGCAGCGAACAGGGGGATAACTCCTACGAGCAGTACTTC
D gene: TRBD1
J gene: TRBJ2-7
clone size: NA
V gene: TRBV7-2

CDR3 protein: CASSFGGGRTEAFF
CDR3 DNA: TGTGCCAGCAGCTTTGGAGGGGGACGGACTGAAGCTTTCTTT
D gene: NA
J gene: TRBJ1-1
clone size: few
V gene: TRBV5-5

CDR3 protein: CASSIVWAPSSYEQYF
CDR3 DNA: TGTGCCAGTAGTATAGTATGGGCACCGTCCTCCTACGAGCAGTACTTC
D gene: NA
J gene: TRBJ2-7
clone size: few
V gene: TRBV19

CDR3 protein: CASSLDRAYEQYF
CDR3 DNA: TGCGCCAGCAGCTTGGACAGGGCCTACGAGCAGTACTTC
D gene: NA
J gene: TRBJ2-7
clone size: NA
V gene: TRBV5-1

CDR3 protein: CASSLDSGYTF
CDR3 DNA: TGTGCCAGCAGCTTAGACAGTGGCTACACCTTC
D gene: NA
J gene: TRBJ1-2
clone size: NA
V gene: TRBV7-2

CDR3 protein: CASSLDLLSGNTIYF
CDR3 DNA: TGCGCCAGCAGCCTGGACTTGCTCTCTGGAAACACCATATATTTT
D gene: NA
J gene: TRBJ1-3
clone size: NA
V gene: TRBV4-3

CDR3 protein: CASRYSGANVLTF
CDR3 DNA: TGTGCCAGCAGGTACTCTGGGGCCAACGTCCTGACTTTC
D gene: NA
J gene: TRBJ2-6
clone size: NA
V gene: TRBV27

CDR3 protein: CASSSAVAGGFQVF
CDR3 DNA: TGTGCCAGCAGCAGCGCTGTAGCGGGAGGTTTTCAGGTCTTC
D gene: TRBD2
J gene: TRBJ2-1
clone size: few
V gene: TRBV2

CDR3 protein: CASSPRLTSSYNEQFF
CDR3 DNA: TGCGCCAGCAGCCCCCGCCTTACAAGCTCCTACAATGAGCAGTTCTTC
D gene: NA
J gene: TRBJ2-1
clone size: few
V gene: TRBV4-3

CDR3 protein: CASSSPGQGSETQYF
CDR3 DNA: TGTGCCAGCAGCTCACCGGGACAGGGGTCGGAGACCCAGTACTTC
D gene: TRBD1
J gene: TRBJ2-5
clone size: few
V gene: TRBV7-3

CDR3 protein: CASSGRPAAGSKQYF
CDR3 DNA: TGTGCCAGCAGCGGTAGACCGGCCGCGGGATCGAAGCAGTACTTC
D gene: NA
J gene: TRBJ2-7
clone size: NA
V gene: TRBV2

CDR3 protein: CASRTTGRKNEKLFF
CDR3 DNA: TGTGCCAGCAGGACAACAGGGAGGAAAAATGAAAAACTGTTTTTT
D gene: NA
J gene: TRBJ1-4
clone size: NA
V gene: TRBV6-5

CDR3 protein: CASSHGLAQYNEQFF
CDR3 DNA: TGTGCCAGCAGCCATGGACTAGCACAATACAATGAGCAGTTCTTC
D gene: TRBD2
J gene: TRBJ2-1
clone size: NA
V gene: TRBV7-2

CDR3 protein: CASSSGQSSYEQYF
CDR3 DNA: TGTGCCAGCAGCTCGGGACAGAGCTCCTACGAGCAGTACTTC
D gene: TRBD1
J gene: TRBJ2-7
clone size: few
V gene: TRBV5-4

CDR3 protein: CSVDPTRSGNTIYF
CDR3 DNA: TGCAGCGTTGATCCCACCCGCTCTGGAAACACCATATATTTT
D gene: NA
J gene: TRBJ1-3
clone size: few
V gene: TRBV29-1

CDR3 protein: CASSADRDTEAFF
CDR3 DNA: TGTGCCAGCAGCGCTGACAGGGACACTGAAGCTTTCTTT
D gene: TRBD1
J gene: TRBJ1-1
clone size: NA
V gene: TRBV2

CDR3 protein: CTRAGAGEQFF
CDR3 DNA: TGCACCCGCGCCGGGGCGGGTGAGCAGTTCTTC
D gene: NA
J gene: TRBJ2-1
clone size: NA
V gene: TRBV20-1

CDR3 protein: CASGENQPQHF
CDR3 DNA: TGTGCCAGCGGAGAAAATCAGCCCCAGCATTTT
D gene: NA
J gene: TRBJ1-5
clone size: NA
V gene: TRBV7-9

CDR3 protein: CASSESKASVGKRSEQFF
CDR3 DNA: TGCGCCAGCAGTGAGTCGAAAGCCTCGGTTGGAAAAAGGAGTGAGCAGTTCTTC
D gene: NA
J gene: TRBJ2-1
clone size: once
V gene: TRBV10-2

CDR3 protein: CASTQGAKTEAFF
CDR3 DNA: TGTGCCAGCACCCAGGGGGCGAAAACTGAAGCTTTCTTT
D gene: TRBD1
J gene: TRBJ1-1
clone size: few
V gene: TRBV28

CDR3 protein: CASSVGSSGNSDTQYF
CDR3 DNA: TGTGCCAGCAGCGTAGGCAGTAGCGGGAATTCAGATACGCAGTATTTT
D gene: TRBD2
J gene: TRBJ2-3
clone size: NA
V gene: TRBV9

CDR3 protein: CASSQGGSQRADTQYF
CDR3 DNA: TGTGCCAGCAGCCAAGGAGGGTCGCAAAGGGCGGATACGCAGTATTTT
D gene: NA
J gene: TRBJ2-3
clone size: NA
V gene: TRBV11-3

CDR3 protein: CASSNNGGTGEQYF
CDR3 DNA: TGTGCCAGCTCAAACAACGGCGGAACGGGGGAGCAGTACTTC
D gene: NA
J gene: TRBJ2-7
clone size: NA
V gene: TRBV7-9

CDR3 protein: CASSLVSRSYEQYF
CDR3 DNA: TGTGCCAGCAGCTTAGTTAGCCGCTCCTACGAGCAGTACTTC
D gene: NA
J gene: TRBJ2-7
clone size: NA
V gene: TRBV11-2